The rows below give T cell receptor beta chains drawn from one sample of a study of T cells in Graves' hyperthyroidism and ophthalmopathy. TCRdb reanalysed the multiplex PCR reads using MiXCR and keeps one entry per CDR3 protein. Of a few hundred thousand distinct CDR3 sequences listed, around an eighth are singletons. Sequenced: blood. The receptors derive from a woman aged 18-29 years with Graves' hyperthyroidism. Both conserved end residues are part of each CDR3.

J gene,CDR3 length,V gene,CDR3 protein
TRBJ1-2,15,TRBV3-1,CASSQIIGASYGYTF
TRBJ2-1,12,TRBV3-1,CASSQANNEQFF
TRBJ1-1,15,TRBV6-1,CASSARQGAGTEAFF
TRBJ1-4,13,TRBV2,CASRRQVSEKLFF
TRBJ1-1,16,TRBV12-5,CASGLSDPTVNTEAFF
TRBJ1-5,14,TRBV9,CASSSQGSNQPQHF
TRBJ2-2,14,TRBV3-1,CASSQGTNHGELFF
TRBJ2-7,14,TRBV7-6,CASSRLAEGDEQYF
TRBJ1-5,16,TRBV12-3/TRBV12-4,CASSLSRDRGQQPQHF
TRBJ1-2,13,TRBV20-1,CSAPGTGSYGYTF
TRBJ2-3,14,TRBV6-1,CASSVSQGTDTQYF
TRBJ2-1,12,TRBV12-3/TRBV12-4,CASRQGNNEQFF
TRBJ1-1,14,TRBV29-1,CSVEGVQTNTEAFF
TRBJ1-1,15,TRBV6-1,CASRRTGERDTEAFF
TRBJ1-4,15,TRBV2,CASSRGQGFGEKLFF
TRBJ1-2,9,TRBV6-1,CASRGGYTF
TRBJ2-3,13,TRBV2,CASSDGYSDTQYF
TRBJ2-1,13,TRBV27,CASSPRTHNEQFF
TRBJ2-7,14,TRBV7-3,CASSLMGQGYEQYF
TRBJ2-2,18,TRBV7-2,CASSLGGTSGANTGELFF
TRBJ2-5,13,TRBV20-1,CSAGRDGQETQYF
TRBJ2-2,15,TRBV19,CASSILTSGTGELFF
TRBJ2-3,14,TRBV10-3,CATKSGGSTDTQYF
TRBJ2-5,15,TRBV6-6,CASSYGSGGGETQYF
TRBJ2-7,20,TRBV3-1,CASSQSRYTGTSGSMGEQYF